This passage covers 10 T cell receptor beta chains from one sample sequenced in a study of shared clonotypes between healthy human individuals. Method: immunoSEQ multiplex PCR; TCRdb's copy keeps in-frame clones and lacks some. The sample contains 550,000 to 750,000 clones, just over 90% of which appear only once. CD45RO negativity and positive selection for CCR7 defined naive CD8 cells, a population that excluded terminally differentiated effector memory CD45RA+ cells. Sample: naive CD8+ T cells sorted from blood. The receptors were gathered from a man in his thirties or forties in good health.

The V and J genes are TRBV9 and TRBJ2-5, with D maybe TRBD2 (5 bases). The CDR3 spans 15 residues. The V end was cut by 10 bases, the J end by 0 bases, with 19 bases between. Germline-derived CDR1 and CDR2 are SGDLS and YYNGEE. In DNA, the CDR3 is TGTGCCGGCTCGGCCCACGGCGGGTACCAAGAGACCCAGTACTTC. This gives the protein CAGSAHGGYQETQYF.

The gene calls are TRBV4-1 and TRBJ2-5; the match to TRBD1 covers 9 bases. The V gene end was trimmed by 0 bases and the J gene end by 3 bases; junction bases not matched to a gene: 2. This CDR3 has 15 residues. Germline V CDR1 and CDR2: MGHRA, YSYEKL. This CDR3 reads CASSQEGQGEETQYF. The CDR3 region has the DNA TGCGCCAGCAGCCAAGAGGGACAGGGTGAAGAGACCCAGTACTTC.

The chain links TRBV29-1 to TRBJ2-3, with D tentatively TRBD2 (7 bases). There are 19 residues in the CDR3. Germline V gene sequence: CDR1 SQVTM, CDR2 ANQGSEA. V lost 7 bases and J lost 3, with 32 bases in between. In nucleotides, the CDR3 is TGCAGCGCCACCGGGGCAGGGGACCTCGTCTGGGGGGGAACAGATACGCAGTATTTT. Its translation is CSATGAGDLVWGGTDTQYF.

The chain is built from TRBV7-9 and TRBJ2-1; D unclear. Germline V gene lookup returns CDR1 SEHNR and CDR2 FQNEAQ (reference sequence). Trimming stripped 4 bases from V and 8 bases from J, with 12 bases between. This CDR3 contains 13 residues. This chain's CDR3 is CASSSPAADEQFF. CDR3 coding DNA: TGTGCCAGCAGCTCCCCAGCCGCGGATGAGCAGTTCTTC.

The rearrangement links TRBV7-2 to TRBJ2-1; no definite D call. Germline V gene lookup returns CDR1 SGHTA and CDR2 FQGNSA. The V and J ends lost 5 bases and 9 bases respectively, with 11 bases between them. This CDR3 has 12 residues. CDR3 nucleotide sequence: TGTGCCAGCAGCATAGTAGTAGGTGAGCAGTTCTTC. Translation gives CASSIVVGEQFF. The full variable domain, its missing parts supplied by reference TRBV7-2 and TRBJ2-1, is GAGVSQSPSNKVTEKGKDVELRCDPISGHTALYWYRQSLGQGLEFLIYFQGNSAPDKSGLPSDRFSAERTGGSVSTLTIQRTQQEDSAVYLCASSIVVGEQFFGPGTRLTVL.

This clone appeared once. The chain joins TRBV5-6 to TRBJ2-7; 8 bases are shared with TRBD1. This CDR3 spans 17 amino acids. The ends lost 4 bases at V and 0 bases at J; junction bases unmatched: 12. Germline V gene lookup returns CDR1 SGHDT and CDR2 YYEEEE. Here the CDR3 DNA reads TGTGCCAGCAGCGCAAAATGGACAGGGACAAGCTCCTACGAGCAGTACTTC. Amino acid sequence: CASSAKWTGTSSYEQYF.

About this clone: At one end the junction does not follow the germline gene, possibly because of a read error. Here the CDR3 reads CASSPLEGQSLYGYTF. CDR3 nucleotide sequence: TGTGCCAGCTCGCCACTGGAGGGACAGTCCCTCTATGGCTACACCTTC. V usage is TRBV18 and J usage is TRBJ1-2; 7 nucleotides agree with TRBD1. This CDR3 region has 16 residues. Germline CDR1 reads KGHSH; CDR2 reads LQKENI.

The V and J genes are TRBV14 and TRBJ2-1; D is unresolved. The V and J ends lost 6 bases and 3 bases respectively, with 9 bases between them. Looked up from germline, CDR1 is SGHDN and CDR2 is FVKESK. The length of the CDR3 is 13 residues. Here the CDR3 reads CASSLDGYNEQFF. For the CDR3, the DNA is TGTGCCAGCAGTCTCGACGGCTACAATGAGCAGTTCTTC.

The gene calls are TRBV9 and TRBJ2-7; the match to TRBD1 covers 7 bases. Trimming removed 1 base from V and 5 bases from J; junction bases left unmatched: 12. The CDR3 length is 16 residues. CDR1 SGDLS and CDR2 YYNGEE come from the germline V gene. The CDR3 here is CASSVRGRTIFDEQYF. In nucleotides, the CDR3 is TGTGCCAGCAGCGTAAGGGGGCGAACGATTTTTGACGAGCAGTACTTC.

The chain joins TRBV7-8 to TRBJ2-7; 14 bases fit TRBD2. The CDR3 consists of 16 residues. V shed 5 bases, J shed 2 bases, and the junction held 5 bases outside the gene matches. The germline CDR1 and CDR2 sequences are SGHVS and FQNEAQ. In DNA form, the CDR3 reads TGTGCCAGCAGCGGATTGACTAGCGGGAGGGCCTACGAGCAGTACTTC. This codes for CASSGLTSGRAYEQYF.